Each of the 15 T cell receptor beta chains below was sequenced from the same sample in a study of T cells in Graves' hyperthyroidism and ophthalmopathy. What was amplified from RNA transcripts were TCR beta CDR3 regions. Using the HTBI primer set, a first-round RT-PCR was run on the TCR CDR3. Using its own MiXCR run on the multiplex PCR reads, TCRdb lists one record per CDR3 protein. Counted here are 480,000 or so distinct CDR3 sequences, approximately 49% occurring once; the ten biggest clones make up around two fifths. Sequencing used peripheral blood or thyroid tissue (not recorded which). These receptors originate from an adult woman with Graves' disease, either hyperthyroidism or ophthalmopathy (not recorded which).

The chain is built from TRBV12-3 or TRBV12-4 and TRBJ1-2; 7 positions match TRBD1. V lost 7 bases, J lost 4 bases, and 15 bases stayed unmatched. The CDR3 length is 16 residues. The CDR3 nucleotides read TGTGCCAGCATTCCCCATGACAGGGCCACCGCCTATGGCTACACCTTC. This encodes CASIPHDRATAYGYTF.

This clonotype was picked up many times. The chain carries TRBV2 and TRBJ2-5, with 7 bases matching TRBD1. Germline CDR1 is SNHLY and CDR2 is FYNNEI. V lost 7 bases to trimming and J lost 4 bases; unmatched junction nucleotides: 9. CDR3 length equals 14 residues. CDR3 sequence reads: CASTPGTDRETQYF. In nucleotides, the CDR3 is TGTGCCAGCACCCCGGGGACAGACCGAGAGACCCAGTACTTC.

V is TRBV7-9 and J is TRBJ2-2, with TRBD2 matching over 9 bases. V dropped 5 bases and J dropped 2; count of bases not matched to a gene: 9. There are 17 residues in the CDR3. CDR1 and CDR2 from the germline V gene are SEHNR and FQNEAQ (reference sequence). The CDR3 sequence: CASSPRREGLNTGELFF. The CDR3 region has the DNA TGTGCCAGCAGCCCTAGGCGGGAGGGCCTCAACACCGGGGAGCTGTTTTTT.

The V call is TRBV7-9, the J call TRBJ1-4; D unresolved. The germline V gene encodes CDR1 SEHNR and CDR2 FQNEAQ (reference sequence). This CDR3 region has 14 residues. V lost 4 bases, J lost 7 bases, and 13 bases lay in between. CDR3 in amino acids: CASSSGPTPEKLFF. CDR3 bases: TGTGCCAGCAGCTCCGGTCCCACTCCTGAAAAACTGTTTTTT. Full variable domain (rest looked up from reference TRBV7-9 and TRBJ1-4): DTGVSQNPRHKITKRGQNVTFRCDPISEHNRLYWYRQTLGQGPEFLTYFQNEAQLEKSRLLSDRFSAERPKGSFSTLEIQRTEQGDSAMYLCASSSGPTPEKLFFGSGTQLSVL.

This clonotype was observed once. The chain is built from TRBV2 and TRBJ2-5; D might be TRBD2 (6 bases). Germline values: CDR1 SNHLY, CDR2 FYNNEI. CDR3 size: 13 residues. V was trimmed by 8 bases and J by 9 bases, leaving 19 bases between them. CDR3 coding DNA: TGTGCCAGCGCTTACGGAGGGGATCAGCCCCAGTACTTC. This encodes CASAYGGDQPQYF.

This clonotype came up many times. The rearrangement links TRBV27 to TRBJ2-5; D unclear. The CDR3 runs 11 residues. Trimming removed 7 bases from V and 4 bases from J, with 7 bases in between. Per germline, CDR1 MNHEY and CDR2 SMNVEV (reference sequence). The DNA of the CDR3 is TGTGCCAGCACCTTTCGAGAGACCCAGTACTTC. This sequence encodes CASTFRETQYF.

The V and J genes are TRBV7-9 and TRBJ1-3, with D hard to call. The V end lost 3 bases, the J end lost 4 bases, and 10 bases lay between the germline ends. The CDR3 runs 14 residues. The germline gives CDR1 SEHNR, CDR2 FQNEAQ (reference sequence). CDR3 residues: CASSLGKYGNTIYF. In DNA form, the CDR3 reads TGTGCCAGCAGCTTGGGGAAGTACGGAAACACCATATATTTT.

This clonotype was found many times. The V and J genes are TRBV7-2 and TRBJ2-7, with 8 bases fitting TRBD2. The CDR3 covers 14 residues. CDR1 and CDR2 from the germline V gene are SGHTA and FQGNSA. V lost 6 bases, J lost 3 bases, and 7 bases stayed unmatched. This CDR3 is CASRRGLVGYEQYF. CDR3 coding DNA: TGTGCCAGCAGACGGGGACTAGTGGGCTACGAGCAGTACTTC.

This sequence joins TRBV24-1 and TRBJ1-4, with TRBD1 matching 7 bases. Germline trimming cut 12 bases from V and 7 bases from J; bases unmatched to any gene: 10. Germline assignment: CDR1 KGHDR and CDR2 SFDVKD. The CDR3 contains 13 residues. CDR3 region: CALDQGVSEKLFF. The CDR3 region has the DNA TGTGCCCTAGATCAGGGGGTATCTGAAAAACTGTTTTTT.

This clonotype came up many times. The CDR3: CASSLVAGEVETQYF. The CDR3 DNA is TGTGCCAGCAGCTTAGTTGCGGGAGAGGTAGAGACCCAGTACTTC. The genes are TRBV7-9 and TRBJ2-5; 7 bases fit TRBD2. Looked up from germline, CDR1 is SEHNR and CDR2 is FQNEAQ (reference sequence). V gave up 1 base and J gave up 4 bases; unmatched junction bases: 6. The CDR3 is 15 amino acids.

The V gene is TRBV7-2, the J gene TRBJ1-2, with 7 bases aligning to TRBD1. The CDR3 length is 15 residues. Germline loops: CDR1 SGHTA, CDR2 FQGNSA. Trimming removed 2 bases from V and 8 bases from J; junction bases left unmatched: 11. CDR3 DNA: TGTGCCAGCAGCTTAACGACAGGGCAGACATTAGGCTACACCTTC. Protein: CASSLTTGQTLGYTF.

This clonotype was recorded at least ten times. The chain carries TRBV5-6 and TRBJ1-2; D remains ambiguous. The germline CDR1 and CDR2 sequences are SGHDT and YYEEEE. The V end lost 0 bases, the J end lost 6 bases, and 9 bases lay between the germline ends. This CDR3 contains 13 residues. The CDR3 sequence is CASSLAPGNGYTF. In DNA form, the CDR3 reads TGTGCCAGCAGCTTGGCCCCCGGTAATGGCTACACCTTC.

This clonotype was observed at least ten times. The chain uses TRBV6-1 and TRBJ1-1; 7 nucleotides agree with TRBD1. From germline, CDR1 is MNHNS and CDR2 SASEGT. This CDR3 region has 13 residues. The trim removed 6 bases at V and 5 bases at J, leaving 6 bases unmatched. The CDR3 reads CASSRQGGTEAFF. For the CDR3, the DNA is TGTGCCAGCAGCCGACAGGGCGGGACTGAAGCTTTCTTT.

This clonotype was seen only a few times. V and J are TRBV7-2 and TRBJ2-5; TRBD2 agrees at 10 bases. V dropped 6 bases and J dropped 5; count of bases not matched to a gene: 6. This CDR3 contains 14 residues. Germline CDR1 and CDR2: SGHTA and FQGNSA. The CDR3 nucleotides are TGTGCCAGCAGGGTAGCGGGGGGAGTGGAGACCCAGTACTTC. Its protein is CASRVAGGVETQYF.

This rearrangement joins TRBV7-8 to TRBJ1-6, with D possibly TRBD1 on 6 matching bases. From germline, CDR1 is SGHVS and CDR2 FQNEAQ. The CDR3 is made up of 14 amino acids. V lost 3 bases and J 7 bases, leaving 10 bases between the germline ends. CDR3 in amino acids: CASSLIRGNSPLHF. The CDR3 bases are TGTGCCAGCAGCTTGATCAGGGGAAATTCACCCCTCCACTTT.